This T cell receptor (beta chain) was identified during a study of shared clonotypes between healthy human individuals. General study findings and limits: Sorted-subset sequencing, rarefaction showed, was incomplete despite large depth.

The ends were cut back, 0 bases at V and 4 bases at J, with 13 bases in the middle. The CDR3 has 15 residues. Germline CDR1 is SGDLS and CDR2 is YYNGEE. Profiled with immunoSEQ multiplex PCR; TCRdb holds only in-frame clones, not every one. Here the sample spans some 1.5 million clones, roughly 96% being singletons. Worth noting for this clone: Its antigen is still unknown.

The donors were adults (healthy and HIV-negative) with no recent acute infections or vaccinations. The V call is TRBV9, the J call TRBJ2-5, with D possibly being TRBD2 (6 bases). Sequenced: naive CD4+ T cells sorted from blood. Subset reported: CD45RA+ positively selected. This clonotype was obtained from a man aged 30 to 39 in good health. The CDR3 protein is CASSVAGGKGETQYF. CDR3 nucleotide sequence: TGTGCCAGCAGCGTAGCCGGCGGGAAAGGAGAGACCCAGTACTTC. Filled out from reference TRBV9 and TRBJ2-5, the complete variable domain reads DSGVTQTPKHLITATGQRVTLRCSPRSGDLSVYWYQQSLDQGLQFLIQYYNGEERAKGNILERFSAQQFPDLHSELNLSSLELGDSALYFCASSVAGGKGETQYFGPGTRLLVL.